This is a list of T cell receptor beta chains from one sample in a study of T cell responses to AZD1222 COVID-19 vaccine. Measured with immunoSEQ multiplex PCR; TCRdb has only the in-frame clones, and not every one. The sample lists some 150,000 clones; 70% to 90% were seen once. The sample in question was peripheral blood, obtained 28 days after the second AZD1222 dose. The origin of the receptors is an adult who received the AZD1222 COVID-19 vaccine. Each CDR3 is given with its conserved first and last residue. The D gene is left open where the match is weak. Clone size is stated in some rows and not others, as once, few, many or a class when expanded.

D | size | V | CDR3
NA | NA | TRBV18 | CASSNQETQYF
NA | NA | TRBV5-1 | CASSLALGSFNSPLHF
TRBD2 | NA | TRBV3-1/TRBV3-2 | CASSQDSGYSYNEQFF
TRBD1 | NA | TRBV2 | CTSRWGQELFHF
NA | NA | TRBV27 | CASSLLASSYEQYF
NA | once | TRBV2 | CASTGSQNTEAFF
NA | NA | TRBV4-2 | CASSQEGGVASYNSPLHF
NA | NA | TRBV2 | CASSAGTSYGYTF
NA | once | TRBV15 | CATSRRWGDYNQPQHF
NA | NA | TRBV5-4 | CASSLYAGSPNEKLFF
NA | NA | TRBV11-3 | CASSLAGETQYF
TRBD2 | few | TRBV6-5 | CASSYTGTSVYEQYF
NA | NA | TRBV6-1 | CASSGDFGSQPQHF
NA | NA | TRBV3-1/TRBV3-2 | CASSQGAWLGTF
NA | NA | TRBV27 | CASTSGRDTYEQYF
NA | NA | TRBV5-6 | CASSLVGDKNTGELFF
NA | NA | TRBV11-2 | CASSFVAGYNEQFF
NA | once | TRBV28 | CASRITQGGMHSPLHF
NA | NA | TRBV6-5 | CATGTPATDTQYF
NA | NA | TRBV19 | CASSIGAGENTEAFF
NA | NA | TRBV6-5 | CASTRQGLPYNEQFF
NA | few | TRBV29-1 | CSVADPRMGRNTGELFF
NA | NA | TRBV19 | CASSPDSGGYTF
TRBD1 | NA | TRBV18 | CASSPGRTGNNEQFF
NA | NA | TRBV27 | CASSEAGGMGNQPQHF
NA | NA | TRBV6-1 | CASSEAATALGPQHF
TRBD2 | NA | TRBV9 | CASNDQTSDSYEQYF
TRBD1 | NA | TRBV7-2 | CAIGRDRGRGYTF
NA | few | TRBV6-5 | CASRWAGNTEAFF
TRBD2 | NA | TRBV27 | CASSRLGAGGSNEQFF
NA | NA | TRBV7-8 | CASSHPDTQYF
NA | NA | TRBV5-6 | CASSPDTQETQYF
TRBD1 | NA | TRBV6-4 | CASSDEYRGSTEAFF
TRBD2 | NA | TRBV29-1 | CSVDQTSGDTDTQYF
NA | few | TRBV12-3/TRBV12-4 | CASKGRTDTQYF
NA | NA | TRBV11-2 | CASSPYSSVYNEQFF